These 22 T cell receptor beta chains share one sample of origin, sequenced in a study of shared clonotypes between healthy human individuals. As defined, naive CD8 cells were CD45RO-negative and positively selected for CCR7, with terminally differentiated effector memory CD45RA+ cells excluded. Assay used: immunoSEQ multiplex PCR; TCRdb lists only in-frame clones, some missing. The sample lists over 800,000 clones, roughly 92% occurring once. What was sequenced was naive CD8+ T cells sorted from blood. These receptors all come from a man aged 25-45 years in good health.

The DNA for the CDR3 is TGTGCCACCAGATTTACGCGGGAGGCCCCAACCTACGAGCAGTACTTC. Amino acid sequence: CATRFTREAPTYEQYF. The chain carries TRBV2 and TRBJ2-7; TRBD2 matches 8 bases. CDR3 length: 16 amino acids. CDR1 is SNHLY, CDR2 FYNNEI, per germline. The ends lost 10 bases at V and 2 bases at J; junction bases unmatched: 16.

V gene TRBV13 combines with J gene TRBJ1-2; D call uncertain. The CDR3 loop spans 12 amino acids. The V and J ends lost 5 bases and 7 bases respectively, with 11 bases between them. The V gene's germline CDR1 is PRHDT and CDR2 FYEKMQ (reference sequence). CDR3 residues: CASSPSSVGYTF. CDR3 DNA sequence: TGTGCCAGCAGCCCCTCGTCTGTTGGCTACACCTTC.

The chain has TRBV11-3 and TRBJ2-2, with D hard to call. CDR1 is SGHNT and CDR2 is YENEEA in the germline V gene. V was cut by 5 bases and J by 2 bases, with 12 bases left in between. The CDR3 extends over 15 amino acids. The CDR3, as DNA: TGTGCCAGCAGCCATTGGCAGGAAAACACCGGGGAGCTGTTTTTT. Its translation: CASSHWQENTGELFF.

The gene calls are TRBV5-5 and TRBJ1-4, with D hard to call. There are 17 residues in the CDR3. Germline lookup yields CDR1 SGHKS and CDR2 YYEKEE (reference sequence). V dropped 4 bases and J dropped 0 bases, with 16 bases sitting between them. The CDR3 loop is CASSPRMGRATNEKLFF. The DNA of the CDR3 is TGTGCCAGCAGCCCCCGCATGGGTCGGGCAACTAATGAAAAACTGTTTTTT.

J is TRBJ2-7 and V is TRBV29-1, with a possible D match to TRBD1 (6 bases). The CDR3 runs 13 residues. The V and J ends lost 7 bases and 0 bases respectively, with 13 bases between them. The germline gives CDR1 SQVTM, CDR2 ANQGSEA. Written as DNA, the CDR3 is TGCAGCGCAAGACAGGTTAACTCCTACGAGCAGTACTTC. It encodes CSARQVNSYEQYF.

The chain combines TRBV9 with TRBJ2-5; D is undetermined. The CDR3 is 15 amino acids. CDR1 SGDLS and CDR2 YYNGEE come from the germline V gene. The V end lost 0 bases, the J end lost 4 bases, and 13 bases lay between the germline ends. Here the CDR3 reads CASSVGGRIGETQYF. The CDR3 DNA reads as TGTGCCAGCAGCGTAGGCGGAAGAATAGGAGAGACCCAGTACTTC.

The rearrangement uses TRBV5-1 and TRBJ2-7, with 11 bases aligning to TRBD2. Germline V lookup: CDR1 SGHRS, CDR2 YFSETQ. The junction had 8 bases not matched to a gene; V was cut back by 5 bases and J by 1 base. This CDR3 contains 16 residues. The CDR3 sequence: CASRPGLAEQSYEQYF. The CDR3 bases are TGCGCCAGCAGACCGGGACTAGCGGAACAATCCTACGAGCAGTACTTC.

The chain recombines TRBV27 with TRBJ2-2, with a possible D match to TRBD2 (6 bases). The CDR3 length is 16 residues. Germline V gene lookup returns CDR1 MNHEY and CDR2 SMNVEV (reference sequence). Trimming left V 5 bases short and J 1 base short, with 14 bases between. The CDR3 spells CASSKSRELNTGELFF. Here the CDR3 DNA reads TGTGCCAGCAGTAAATCCCGGGAGTTGAACACCGGGGAGCTGTTTTTT.

The chain has TRBV9 and TRBJ2-1, with D perhaps matching TRBD1 (6 bases). The CDR3 is 14 amino acids. The V and J ends lost 2 bases and 7 bases respectively, with 13 bases between them. Germline V gene lookup returns CDR1 SGDLS and CDR2 YYNGEE. Here the CDR3 DNA reads TGTGCCAGCAGCGTCAGGGGTCTGAGAAATGAGCAGTTCTTC. Translating gives CASSVRGLRNEQFF.

The rearrangement links TRBV4-1 to TRBJ2-1; no clear D gene. Germline CDR1 MGHRA, CDR2 YSYEKL. This CDR3 spans 15 amino acids. V lost 3 bases and J lost 4, with 13 bases in between. The CDR3, as DNA: TGCGCCAGCAGCCATCGGTGGGGTCGGTACAATGAGCAGTTCTTC. Amino acids: CASSHRWGRYNEQFF.

The CDR3 loop reads CAISESSVSDTDTQYF. The DNA for the CDR3 is TGTGCCATCAGTGAGTCGTCCGTGTCAGACACAGATACGCAGTATTTT. The rearrangement joins TRBV10-3 to TRBJ2-3; D is uncertain. CDR1 and CDR2 from the germline V gene are ENHRY and SYGVKD. V gave up 0 bases and J gave up 2 bases, with 12 bases separating them. The CDR3 is 16 residues long.

The chain employs TRBV7-7 and TRBJ2-1; possible D gene TRBD2, 5 bases. In germline, CDR1 is SSHAT, CDR2 FNYEAQ (reference sequence). The ends were cut back, 2 bases at V and 7 bases at J, with 12 bases in the middle. This CDR3 is 14 amino acids long. Here the CDR3 DNA reads TGTGCCAGCAGCTTAAGTAGGGAGATGAATGAGCAGTTCTTC. Its translation is CASSLSREMNEQFF. Full variable domain (outside the CDR3, taken from reference TRBV7-7 and TRBJ2-1): GAGVSQSPRYKVTKRGQDVTLRCDPISSHATLYWYQQALGQGPEFLTYFNYEAQPDKSGLPSDRFSAERPEGSISTLTIQRTEQRDSAMYRCASSLSREMNEQFFGPGTRLTVL.

The chain is built from TRBV4-2 and TRBJ1-1; D is uncertain. CDR3 length: 14 amino acids. Trimming took 7 bases from V and 5 from J, leaving 17 bases between them. Germline CDR1 LGHNA, CDR2 YNFKEQ. For the CDR3, the DNA is TGTGCCAGCACCCTGGAGAAGGGAGGGACTGAAGCTTTCTTT. Amino acid sequence: CASTLEKGGTEAFF.

As to this clone: This sequence may be a read error, since a much larger clone differs from it by one base. The sample carries other DNA sequences with the same CDR3. In DNA form, the CDR3 reads TGTGCCAGCAGTGAGACCTACGAGCAGTACTTC. This codes for CASSETYEQYF. The chain has TRBV28 and TRBJ2-7; D uncertain. The CDR3 spans 11 residues. V was pared by 5 bases and J by 2 bases, with 4 bases between. CDR1 MDHEN and CDR2 SYDVKM come from the germline V gene.

This chain connects TRBV28 to TRBJ2-7, with D perhaps being TRBD1 or TRBD2 (5 bases each). The CDR3 extends over 14 amino acids. The V and J ends lost 8 bases and 4 bases respectively, with 18 bases between them. Germline V gene lookup returns CDR1 MDHEN and CDR2 SYDVKM. The CDR3: CASVKGTYIYEQYF. Here the CDR3 DNA reads TGTGCCAGCGTTAAGGGGACGTATATATACGAGCAGTACTTC.

As for this clone: One end of the junction fails to match germline, which may point to a read error. The chain links TRBV29-1 to TRBJ2-1, with TRBD2 matching 8 bases. The CDR3 runs 17 residues. The germline CDR1 and CDR2 sequences are SQVTM and ANQGSEA. CDR3 region: CSVEGAGVSAGYNEQFF. DNA of the CDR3: TGCAGCGTCGAAGGAGCGGGAGTTTCCGCTGGTTACAATGAGCAGTTCTTC.

The chain has TRBV7-2 and TRBJ2-1; D possibly corresponds to TRBD1 (5 bases). Trimming took off 4 bases at V and 0 bases at J, with 16 bases between the two ends. The V gene's germline CDR1 is SGHTA and CDR2 FQGNSA. The CDR3 is 17 amino acids. CDR3 in DNA: TGTGCCAGCAGCTCCCAGCCTTTTGGGGCCTCCTACAATGAGCAGTTCTTC. It codes for CASSSQPFGASYNEQFF.

This clone was seen only once. The chain joins TRBV2 to TRBJ2-2; 9 bases match TRBD1. CDR3 length equals 15 residues. Germline V lookup: CDR1 SNHLY, CDR2 FYNNEI. V shed 7 bases and J 6 bases; nucleotides not matched to a gene: 9. As DNA, the CDR3 is TGTGCCAGCATCGAAAGACAGGGGGAGGCCGGGGAGCTGTTTTTT. This codes for CASIERQGEAGELFF.

This clone was recorded only once. The chain recombines TRBV29-1 with TRBJ2-7; 8 positions match TRBD1. Per the germline V gene, CDR1 is SQVTM and CDR2 is ANQGSEA. The ends lost 4 bases at V and 5 bases at J; junction bases unmatched: 10. The CDR3 covers 14 residues. Here the CDR3 reads CSVGRIDRGHEQYF. In nucleotides, the CDR3 is TGCAGCGTTGGACGAATAGACAGGGGCCACGAGCAGTACTTC.

The gene calls are TRBV9 and TRBJ1-2; D gene uncertain. CDR3 length equals 15 residues. Trimming pared 0 bases from V and 0 bases from J, leaving 9 bases between. Germline-derived CDR1 and CDR2 are SGDLS and YYNGEE. The CDR3 region is CASSVGSGSNYGYTF. DNA of the CDR3: TGTGCCAGCAGCGTAGGGTCAGGATCTAACTATGGCTACACCTTC.

The chain is built from TRBV28 and TRBJ1-1; D is uncertain. CDR3 length: 14 residues. Trimming left V 3 bases short and J 1 base short, with 9 bases between. Germline V CDR1 and CDR2: MDHEN, SYDVKM. In DNA form, the CDR3 reads TGTGCCAGCAGTTTCCGGGGAACGAACACTGAAGCTTTCTTT. Its protein product is CASSFRGTNTEAFF.

The rearrangement links TRBV7-9 to TRBJ1-5; no definite D call. The CDR3 consists of 13 residues. The ends were cut back, 2 bases at V and 3 bases at J, with 5 bases in the middle. The germline gives CDR1 SEHNR, CDR2 FQNEAQ (reference sequence). CDR3 sequence reads: CASSLSDNQPQHF. For the CDR3, the DNA is TGTGCCAGCAGCTTAAGCGACAATCAGCCCCAGCATTTT.